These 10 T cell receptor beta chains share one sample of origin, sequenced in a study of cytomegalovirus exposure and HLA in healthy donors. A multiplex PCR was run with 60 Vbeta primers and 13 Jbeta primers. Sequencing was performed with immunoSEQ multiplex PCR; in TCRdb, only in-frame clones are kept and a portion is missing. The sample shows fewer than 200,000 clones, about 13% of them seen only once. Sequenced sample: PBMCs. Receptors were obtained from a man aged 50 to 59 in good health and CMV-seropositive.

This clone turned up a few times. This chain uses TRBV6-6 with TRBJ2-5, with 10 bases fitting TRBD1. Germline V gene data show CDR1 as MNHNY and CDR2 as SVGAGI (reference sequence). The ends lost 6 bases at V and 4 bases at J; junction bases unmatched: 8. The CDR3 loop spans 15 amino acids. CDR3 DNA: TGTGCCAGCAGCCCCGGGACAGGGGTGCTAGAGACCCAGTACTTC. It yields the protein CASSPGTGVLETQYF.

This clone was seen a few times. CDR3 in amino acids: CAWSVRQSGDTQYF. The CDR3 DNA reads TGTGCCTGGAGTGTAAGGCAGTCGGGGGATACGCAGTATTTT. The chain is built from TRBV30 and TRBJ2-3, with D possibly being TRBD2 (5 bases). Germline V gene lookup returns CDR1 GTSNPN and CDR2 SVGIG (reference sequence). V was pared by 0 bases and J by 6 bases, with 13 bases between. The CDR3 covers 14 residues.

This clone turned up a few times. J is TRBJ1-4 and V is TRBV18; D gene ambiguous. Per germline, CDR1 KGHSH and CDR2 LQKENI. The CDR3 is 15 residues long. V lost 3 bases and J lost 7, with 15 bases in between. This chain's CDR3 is CASSPRTAGIEKLFF. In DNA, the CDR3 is TGTGCCAGCTCACCGCGGACCGCCGGGATTGAAAAACTGTTTTTT.

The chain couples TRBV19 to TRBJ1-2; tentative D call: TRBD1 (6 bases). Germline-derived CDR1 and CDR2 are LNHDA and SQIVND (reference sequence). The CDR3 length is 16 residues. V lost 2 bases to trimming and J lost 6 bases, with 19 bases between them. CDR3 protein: CASSIILGQGNNGYTF. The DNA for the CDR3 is TGTGCCAGTAGTATAATACTGGGCCAGGGGAACAATGGCTACACCTTC.

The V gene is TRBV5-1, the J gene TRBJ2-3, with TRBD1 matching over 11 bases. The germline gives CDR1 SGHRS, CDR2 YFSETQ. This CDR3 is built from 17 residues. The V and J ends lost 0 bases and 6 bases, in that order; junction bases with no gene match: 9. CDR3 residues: CASSLGTGGALVDTQYF. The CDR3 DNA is TGCGCCAGCAGCTTGGGGACAGGGGGCGCTCTGGTGGATACGCAGTATTTT.

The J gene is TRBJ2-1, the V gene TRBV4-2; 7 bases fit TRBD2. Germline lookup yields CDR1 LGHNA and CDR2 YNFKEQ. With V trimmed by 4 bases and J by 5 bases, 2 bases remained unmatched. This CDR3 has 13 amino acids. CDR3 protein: CASSPRGDNEQFF. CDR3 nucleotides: TGTGCCAGCAGCCCCCGGGGGGACAATGAGCAGTTCTTC.

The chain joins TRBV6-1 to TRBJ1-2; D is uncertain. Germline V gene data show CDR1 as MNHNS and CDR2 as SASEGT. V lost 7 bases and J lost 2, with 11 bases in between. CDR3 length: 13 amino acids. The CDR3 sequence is CASTPAGNYGYTF. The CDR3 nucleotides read TGTGCCAGCACCCCCGCGGGAAACTATGGCTACACCTTC.

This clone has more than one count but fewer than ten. CDR3 protein: CASSGPPNNYGYTF. The CDR3 coding sequence is TGTGCCAGCAGTGGGCCCCCCAATAACTATGGCTACACCTTC. V is TRBV25-1 and J is TRBJ1-2; D gene unclear. This CDR3 comprises 14 residues. Trimming pared 4 bases from V and 1 base from J, leaving 10 bases between. CDR1 and CDR2 (germline): MGHDK, SYGVNS.

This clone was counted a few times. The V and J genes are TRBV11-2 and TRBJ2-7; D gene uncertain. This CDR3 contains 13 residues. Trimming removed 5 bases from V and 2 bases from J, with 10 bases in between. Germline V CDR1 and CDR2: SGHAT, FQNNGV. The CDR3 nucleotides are TGTGCCAGCAGCGCCTGGCGGACCTACGAGCAGTACTTC. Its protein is CASSAWRTYEQYF.

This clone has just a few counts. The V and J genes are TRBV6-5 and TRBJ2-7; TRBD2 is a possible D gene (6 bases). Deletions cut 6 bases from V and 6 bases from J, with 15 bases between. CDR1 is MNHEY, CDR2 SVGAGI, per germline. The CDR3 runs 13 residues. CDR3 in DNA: TGTGCCAGCAGGACCGGGGGATCGGGCGAGCAGTACGTC. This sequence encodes CASRTGGSGEQYV.